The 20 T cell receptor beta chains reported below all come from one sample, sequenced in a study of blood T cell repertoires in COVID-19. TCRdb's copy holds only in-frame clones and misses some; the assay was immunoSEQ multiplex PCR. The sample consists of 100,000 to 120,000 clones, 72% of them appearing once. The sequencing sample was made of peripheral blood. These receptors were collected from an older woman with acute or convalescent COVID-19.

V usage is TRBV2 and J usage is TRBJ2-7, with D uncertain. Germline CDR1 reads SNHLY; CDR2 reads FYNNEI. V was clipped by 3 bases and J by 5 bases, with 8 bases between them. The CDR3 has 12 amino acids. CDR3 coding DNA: TGTGCCAGCAGTGAGCCAGTGCACGAGCAGTACTTC. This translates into CASSEPVHEQYF.

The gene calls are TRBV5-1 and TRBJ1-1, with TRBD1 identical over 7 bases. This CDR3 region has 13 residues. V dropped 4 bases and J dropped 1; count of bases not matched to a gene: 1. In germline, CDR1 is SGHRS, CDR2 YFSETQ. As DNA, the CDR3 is TGCGCCAGCAGCGGGGACAGGAACACTGAAGCTTTCTTT. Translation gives CASSGDRNTEAFF.

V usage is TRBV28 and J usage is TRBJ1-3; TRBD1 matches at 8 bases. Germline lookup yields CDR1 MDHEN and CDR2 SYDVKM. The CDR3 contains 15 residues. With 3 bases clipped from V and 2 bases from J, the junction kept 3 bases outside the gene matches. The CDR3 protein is CASSFAGGPGNTIYF. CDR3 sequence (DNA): TGTGCCAGCAGTTTCGCAGGGGGCCCTGGAAACACCATATATTTT.

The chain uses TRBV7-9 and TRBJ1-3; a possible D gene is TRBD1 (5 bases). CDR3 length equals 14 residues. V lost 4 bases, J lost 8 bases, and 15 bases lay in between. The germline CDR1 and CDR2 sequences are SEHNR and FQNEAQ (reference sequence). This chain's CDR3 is CASSSRGGLDTIYF. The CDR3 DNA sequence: TGTGCCAGCAGCTCGAGGGGAGGGCTTGACACCATATATTTT.

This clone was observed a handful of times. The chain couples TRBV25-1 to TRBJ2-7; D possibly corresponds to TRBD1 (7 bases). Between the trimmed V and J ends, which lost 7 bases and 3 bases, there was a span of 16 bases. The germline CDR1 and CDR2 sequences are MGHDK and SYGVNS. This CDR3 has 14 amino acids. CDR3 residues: CASTGGTALYEQYF. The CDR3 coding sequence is TGTGCCAGCACCGGCGGGACAGCTCTCTACGAGCAGTACTTC.

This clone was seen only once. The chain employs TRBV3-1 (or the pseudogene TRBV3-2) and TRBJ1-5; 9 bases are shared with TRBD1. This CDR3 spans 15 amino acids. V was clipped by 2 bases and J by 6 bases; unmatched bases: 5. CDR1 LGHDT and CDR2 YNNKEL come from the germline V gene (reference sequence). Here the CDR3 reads CASSQTGTGTQPQHF. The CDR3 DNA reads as TGTGCCAGCAGCCAAACCGGGACAGGGACTCAGCCCCAGCATTTT.

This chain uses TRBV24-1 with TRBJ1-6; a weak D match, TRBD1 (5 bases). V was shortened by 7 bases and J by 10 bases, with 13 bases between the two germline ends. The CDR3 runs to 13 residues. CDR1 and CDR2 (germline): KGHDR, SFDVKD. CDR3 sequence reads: CATSEGVGSPLHF. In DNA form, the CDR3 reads TGTGCCACCAGCGAAGGGGTGGGATCACCCCTCCACTTT.

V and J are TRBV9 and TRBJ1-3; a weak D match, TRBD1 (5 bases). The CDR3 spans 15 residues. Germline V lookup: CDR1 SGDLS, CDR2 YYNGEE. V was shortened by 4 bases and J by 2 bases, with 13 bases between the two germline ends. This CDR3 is CASSKGETAGNTIYF. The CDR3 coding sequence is TGTGCCAGCAGCAAGGGTGAGACAGCTGGAAACACCATATATTTT.

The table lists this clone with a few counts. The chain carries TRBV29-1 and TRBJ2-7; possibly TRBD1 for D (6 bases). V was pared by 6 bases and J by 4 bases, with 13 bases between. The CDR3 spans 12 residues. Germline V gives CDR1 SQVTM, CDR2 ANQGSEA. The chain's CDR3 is CSVGADRYEQYF. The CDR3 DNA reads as TGCAGCGTGGGGGCAGACAGGTACGAGCAGTACTTC.

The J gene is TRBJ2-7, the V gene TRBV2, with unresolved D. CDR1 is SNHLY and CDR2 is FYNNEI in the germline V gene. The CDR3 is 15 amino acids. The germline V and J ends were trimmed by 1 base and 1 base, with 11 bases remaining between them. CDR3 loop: CASSEGQIYSYEQYF. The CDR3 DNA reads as TGTGCCAGCAGTGAAGGTCAGATTTATTCCTACGAGCAGTACTTC.

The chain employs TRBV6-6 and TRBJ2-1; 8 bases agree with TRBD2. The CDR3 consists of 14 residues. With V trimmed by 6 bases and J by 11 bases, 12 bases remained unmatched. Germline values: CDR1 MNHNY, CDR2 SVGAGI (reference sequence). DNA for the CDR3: TGTGCCAGCAGATCCACCAGCGGGGGCTATAAGCAGTTCTTC. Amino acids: CASRSTSGGYKQFF.

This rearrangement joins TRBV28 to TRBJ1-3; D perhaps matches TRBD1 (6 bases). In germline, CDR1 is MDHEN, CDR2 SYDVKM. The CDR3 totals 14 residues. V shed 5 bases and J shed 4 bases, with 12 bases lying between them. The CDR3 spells CASSLGQRGNTIYF. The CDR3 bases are TGTGCCAGCAGTCTCGGACAGAGAGGAAACACCATATATTTT.

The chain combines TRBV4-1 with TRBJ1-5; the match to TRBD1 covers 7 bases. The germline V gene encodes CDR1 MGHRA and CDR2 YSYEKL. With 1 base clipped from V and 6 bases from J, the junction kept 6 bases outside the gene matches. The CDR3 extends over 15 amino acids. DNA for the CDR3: TGCGCCAGCAGCCAAGTTCGTACAGGGGTTCAGCCCCAGCATTTT. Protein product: CASSQVRTGVQPQHF.

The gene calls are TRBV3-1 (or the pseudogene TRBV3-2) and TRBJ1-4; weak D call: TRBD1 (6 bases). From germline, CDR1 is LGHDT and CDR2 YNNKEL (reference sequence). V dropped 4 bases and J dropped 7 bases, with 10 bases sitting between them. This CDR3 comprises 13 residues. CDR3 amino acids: CASSLRGGEKLFF. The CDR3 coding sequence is TGTGCCAGCAGCCTCAGGGGCGGTGAAAAACTGTTTTTT.

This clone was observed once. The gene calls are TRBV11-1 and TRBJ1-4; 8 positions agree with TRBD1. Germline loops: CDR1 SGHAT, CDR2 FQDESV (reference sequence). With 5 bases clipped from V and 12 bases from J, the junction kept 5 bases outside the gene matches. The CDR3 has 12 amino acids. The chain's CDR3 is CASSEDREELFF. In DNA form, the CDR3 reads TGTGCCAGCAGCGAGGACAGGGAGGAACTGTTTTTT.

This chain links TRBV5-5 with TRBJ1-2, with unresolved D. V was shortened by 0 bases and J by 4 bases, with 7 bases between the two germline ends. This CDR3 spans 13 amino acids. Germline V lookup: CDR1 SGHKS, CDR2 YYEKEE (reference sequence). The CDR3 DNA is TGTGCCAGCAGCTTGGGCAGTCCCTATGGCTACACCTTC. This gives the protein CASSLGSPYGYTF.

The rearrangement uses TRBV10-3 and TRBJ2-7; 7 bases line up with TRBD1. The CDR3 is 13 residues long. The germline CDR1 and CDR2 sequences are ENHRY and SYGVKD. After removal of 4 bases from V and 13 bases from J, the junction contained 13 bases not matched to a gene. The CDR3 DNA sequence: TGTGCCATCAGTGCTCCGGGACAGAGGGCCTCTTACTTC. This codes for CAISAPGQRASYF.

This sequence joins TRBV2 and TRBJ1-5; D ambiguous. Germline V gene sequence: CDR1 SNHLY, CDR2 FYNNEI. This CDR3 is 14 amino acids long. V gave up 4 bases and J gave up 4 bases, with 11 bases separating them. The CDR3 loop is CASSVSTVNQPQHF. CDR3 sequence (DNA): TGTGCCAGCAGTGTCAGCACAGTGAATCAGCCCCAGCATTTT.

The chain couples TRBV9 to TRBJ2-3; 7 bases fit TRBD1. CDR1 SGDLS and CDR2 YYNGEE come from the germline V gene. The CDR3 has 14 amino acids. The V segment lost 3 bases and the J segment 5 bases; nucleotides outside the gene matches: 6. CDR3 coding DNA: TGTGCCAGCAGCGCAAGGGGGCGAGGAGATACGCAGTATTTT. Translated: CASSARGRGDTQYF.

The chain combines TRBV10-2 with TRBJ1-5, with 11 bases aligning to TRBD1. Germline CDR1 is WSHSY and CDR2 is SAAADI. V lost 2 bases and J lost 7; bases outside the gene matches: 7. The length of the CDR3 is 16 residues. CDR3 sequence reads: CASSEGDRGYGQPQHF. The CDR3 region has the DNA TGCGCCAGCAGTGAGGGGGACAGGGGGTACGGGCAGCCCCAGCATTTT.